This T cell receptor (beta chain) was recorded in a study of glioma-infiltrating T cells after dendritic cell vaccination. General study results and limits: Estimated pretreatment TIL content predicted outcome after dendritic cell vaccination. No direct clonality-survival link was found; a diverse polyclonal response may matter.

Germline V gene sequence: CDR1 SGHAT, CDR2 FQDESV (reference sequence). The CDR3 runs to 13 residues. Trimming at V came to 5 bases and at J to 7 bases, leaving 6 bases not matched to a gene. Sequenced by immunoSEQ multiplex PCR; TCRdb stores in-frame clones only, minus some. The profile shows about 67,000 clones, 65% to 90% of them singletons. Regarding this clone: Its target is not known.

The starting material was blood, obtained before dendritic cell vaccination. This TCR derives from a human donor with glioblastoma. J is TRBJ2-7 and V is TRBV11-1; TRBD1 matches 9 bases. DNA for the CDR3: TGTGCCAGCAGCCCCGGGACAGGGAGAGAGCAGTACTTC. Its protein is CASSPGTGREQYF.